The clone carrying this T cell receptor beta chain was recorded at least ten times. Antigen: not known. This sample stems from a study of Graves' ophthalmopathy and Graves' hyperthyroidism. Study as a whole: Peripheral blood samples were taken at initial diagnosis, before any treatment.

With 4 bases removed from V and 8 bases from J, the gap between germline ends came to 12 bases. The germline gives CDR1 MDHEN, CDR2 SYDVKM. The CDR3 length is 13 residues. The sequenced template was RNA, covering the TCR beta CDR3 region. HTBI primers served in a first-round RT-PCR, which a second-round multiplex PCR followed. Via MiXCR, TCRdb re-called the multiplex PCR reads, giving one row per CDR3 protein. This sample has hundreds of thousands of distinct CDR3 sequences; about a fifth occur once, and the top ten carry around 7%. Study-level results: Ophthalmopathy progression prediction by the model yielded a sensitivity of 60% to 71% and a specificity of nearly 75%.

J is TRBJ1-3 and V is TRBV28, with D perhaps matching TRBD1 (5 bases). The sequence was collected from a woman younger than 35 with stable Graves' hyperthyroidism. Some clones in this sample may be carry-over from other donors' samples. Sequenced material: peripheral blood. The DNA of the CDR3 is TGTGCCAGCAGTTCTGACAGCCGATACACCATATATTTT. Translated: CASSSDSRYTIYF.